These T cell receptor beta chains were read from a single sample in a study of blood T cells in healthy people across ages. TCRdb used MiXCR to reprocess the 5' RACE reads, holding one entry per CDR3 protein. The table records 920,000 or so distinct CDR3 sequences, less than 50% of them present only once. The specimen was blood. The source of these receptors is a woman aged 55-70 years in good health. CDR3s include the opening cysteine and the closing phenylalanine or tryptophan. The order of the fields is CDR3 protein, CDR3 DNA, D gene, clone size, V gene, J gene. A D gene is named only where the DNA matches it firmly. Clone size appears in some rows only: once, few, many, or a class for an expanded clone.

CDR3 protein: CASSGLSTGAGEQFF
CDR3 DNA: TGTGCCAGCAGTGGACTGTCAACAGGGGCTGGTGAGCAGTTCTTC
D gene: TRBD1
clone size: .
V gene: TRBV27
J gene: TRBJ2-1

CDR3 protein: CSASLAGAASGQPQHF
CDR3 DNA: TGCAGTGCTAGTTTAGCGGGCGCTGCATCAGGTCAGCCCCAGCATTTT
D gene: .
clone size: few
V gene: TRBV20-1
J gene: TRBJ1-5

CDR3 protein: CSARDAGHINQPQHF
CDR3 DNA: TGCAGTGCTAGAGATGCGGGGCATATCAATCAGCCCCAGCATTTT
D gene: .
clone size: once
V gene: TRBV20-1
J gene: TRBJ1-5

CDR3 protein: CASSGEESLEQYF
CDR3 DNA: TGCGCCAGCAGCGGGGAAGAGAGTTTAGAGCAGTACTTC
D gene: .
clone size: .
V gene: TRBV5-1
J gene: TRBJ2-7

CDR3 protein: CASSSFGDQETQYF
CDR3 DNA: TGTGCCAGCAGCTCTTTCGGGGACCAAGAGACCCAGTACTTC
D gene: .
clone size: .
V gene: TRBV7-9
J gene: TRBJ2-5

CDR3 protein: CASNLGSRDEQYF
CDR3 DNA: TGTGCCAGCAATCTCGGGTCTAGGGATGAGCAGTACTTC
D gene: .
clone size: .
V gene: TRBV6-6
J gene: TRBJ2-5

CDR3 protein: CASSETGSYNSPLHF
CDR3 DNA: TGTGCCAGCAGCGAGACAGGCTCCTATAATTCACCCCTCCACTTT
D gene: .
clone size: .
V gene: TRBV14
J gene: TRBJ1-6

CDR3 protein: CASILESQGNEQFF
CDR3 DNA: TGTGCCAGCATCTTGGAATCGCAAGGGAATGAGCAGTTCTTC
D gene: .
clone size: .
V gene: TRBV5-4
J gene: TRBJ2-1

CDR3 protein: CASTPAGTPSYNEQYF
CDR3 DNA: TGTGCCAGCACTCCGGCGGGGACACCCTCCTACAATGAGCAGTACTTC
D gene: .
clone size: .
V gene: TRBV27
J gene: TRBJ2-7

CDR3 protein: CASSTLDRASNFRYTF
CDR3 DNA: TGTGCCAGCAGTACCCTCGACAGGGCTAGTAACTTTAGGTACACCTTC
D gene: TRBD1
clone size: few
V gene: TRBV27
J gene: TRBJ1-2

CDR3 protein: CASSESRLQFF
CDR3 DNA: TGTGCCAGCAGTGAATCCCGTCTCCAGTTCTTC
D gene: .
clone size: once
V gene: TRBV2
J gene: TRBJ2-1

CDR3 protein: CASSLPNTEAFF
CDR3 DNA: TGCGCCAGCAGCTTGCCGAACACTGAAGCTTTCTTT
D gene: .
clone size: .
V gene: TRBV28
J gene: TRBJ1-1

CDR3 protein: CASSLAGTSGKTDTQYF
CDR3 DNA: TGTGCCAGCAGCTTAGCTGGGACTAGCGGGAAGACAGATACGCAGTATTTT
D gene: TRBD2
clone size: .
V gene: TRBV7-6
J gene: TRBJ2-3

CDR3 protein: CASRGTSSYNEQFF
CDR3 DNA: TGTGCCAGCCGCGGGACTAGTTCCTATAATGAGCAGTTCTTC
D gene: TRBD2
clone size: few
V gene: TRBV6-2/TRBV6-3
J gene: TRBJ2-1

CDR3 protein: CASSVVSTLRPNEQFF
CDR3 DNA: TGTGCCAGCAGCGTTGTGTCGACTTTGCGACCAAATGAGCAGTTCTTC
D gene: .
clone size: .
V gene: TRBV9
J gene: TRBJ2-1

CDR3 protein: CSAREGGVSYEQYF
CDR3 DNA: TGCAGTGCTAGAGAGGGGGGAGTTTCCTACGAGCAGTACTTC
D gene: .
clone size: .
V gene: TRBV20-1
J gene: TRBJ2-7

CDR3 protein: CASGRQAHSNQPQHF
CDR3 DNA: TGTGCCAGCGGGAGACAGGCCCATAGCAATCAGCCCCAGCATTTT
D gene: .
clone size: .
V gene: TRBV5-6
J gene: TRBJ1-5

CDR3 protein: CASSQTSSGSGEQYF
CDR3 DNA: TGTGCCAGCAGCCAAACTTCTAGCGGGAGCGGCGAGCAGTACTTC
D gene: TRBD2
clone size: few
V gene: TRBV3-1
J gene: TRBJ2-7

CDR3 protein: CASSEQVGERPYEQYF
CDR3 DNA: TGTGCCAGCAGTGAACAGGTCGGAGAGCGCCCCTACGAGCAGTACTTC
D gene: .
clone size: .
V gene: TRBV6-1
J gene: TRBJ2-7

CDR3 protein: CSASPGQGKKTQYF
CDR3 DNA: TGCAGTGCTAGTCCGGGACAGGGTAAAAAGACCCAGTACTTC
D gene: TRBD1
clone size: .
V gene: TRBV20-1
J gene: TRBJ2-5

CDR3 protein: CASSGGSSYNEQYF
CDR3 DNA: TGTGCCAGCAGCGGGGGGAGCTCCTACAATGAGCAGTACTTC
D gene: .
clone size: .
V gene: TRBV7-9
J gene: TRBJ2-7

CDR3 protein: CATSREDLRVNEQFF
CDR3 DNA: TGTGCCACCAGCAGAGAAGACCTTAGGGTGAATGAGCAGTTCTTC
D gene: .
clone size: few
V gene: TRBV15
J gene: TRBJ2-1

CDR3 protein: CASRTPRGPKTQYF
CDR3 DNA: TGTGCCAGCAGGACCCCCCGAGGGCCGAAGACCCAGTACTTC
D gene: .
clone size: once
V gene: TRBV28
J gene: TRBJ2-5

CDR3 protein: CASSATGTGSTDTQYF
CDR3 DNA: TGTGCCAGCAGCGCGACCGGGACAGGGAGCACAGATACGCAGTATTTT
D gene: TRBD1
clone size: .
V gene: TRBV28
J gene: TRBJ2-3

CDR3 protein: CASSLTRATGKLFF
CDR3 DNA: TGTGCCAGCAGTCTGACCCGTGCGACAGGGAAACTGTTTTTT
D gene: TRBD1
clone size: .
V gene: TRBV6-1
J gene: TRBJ1-4

CDR3 protein: CASRLGAGGRADAQYF
CDR3 DNA: TGTGCCAGCAGATTAGGGGCGGGAGGAAGAGCAGATGCGCAGTATTTT
D gene: TRBD2
clone size: .
V gene: TRBV12-3/TRBV12-4
J gene: TRBJ2-3

CDR3 protein: CASSESRQGYYGYTF
CDR3 DNA: TGCGCCAGCAGTGAGTCTAGACAGGGATACTATGGCTACACCTTC
D gene: TRBD1
clone size: few
V gene: TRBV10-2
J gene: TRBJ1-2

CDR3 protein: CSVLGLAGGRTQYF
CDR3 DNA: TGCAGCGTTTTAGGACTAGCGGGAGGGAGGACCCAGTACTTC
D gene: TRBD2
clone size: few
V gene: TRBV29-1
J gene: TRBJ2-5

CDR3 protein: CASIYRDSAIYEQYF
CDR3 DNA: TGTGCCAGCATATACCGGGACAGCGCTATCTACGAGCAGTACTTC
D gene: TRBD1
clone size: .
V gene: TRBV6-6
J gene: TRBJ2-7

CDR3 protein: CASSSLSGKSYNEQFF
CDR3 DNA: TGTGCCAGCAGCTCGCTTAGTGGGAAGTCCTACAATGAGCAGTTCTTC
D gene: .
clone size: .
V gene: TRBV11-2
J gene: TRBJ2-1

CDR3 protein: CASSLWDREYNEQFF
CDR3 DNA: TGTGCCAGCAGCTTATGGGACAGGGAGTACAATGAGCAGTTCTTC
D gene: TRBD1
clone size: .
V gene: TRBV7-9
J gene: TRBJ2-1

CDR3 protein: CASSGYRHSREQYF
CDR3 DNA: TGTGCCAGCAGTGGGTATCGACACTCCCGGGAGCAGTACTTC
D gene: .
clone size: few
V gene: TRBV12-3/TRBV12-4
J gene: TRBJ2-7

CDR3 protein: CASSFTGGEDYGYTF
CDR3 DNA: TGTGCCAGCAGCTTTACAGGGGGAGAAGACTATGGCTACACCTTC
D gene: TRBD1
clone size: many
V gene: TRBV9
J gene: TRBJ1-2

CDR3 protein: CASRVGVGEQFF
CDR3 DNA: TGTGCCAGCAGAGTCGGAGTAGGTGAGCAGTTCTTC
D gene: .
clone size: .
V gene: TRBV13
J gene: TRBJ2-1

CDR3 protein: CAISESMGTGTADTQYF
CDR3 DNA: TGTGCCATCAGTGAGTCCATGGGGACAGGGACCGCAGATACGCAGTATTTT
D gene: TRBD1
clone size: .
V gene: TRBV10-3
J gene: TRBJ2-3

CDR3 protein: CASSLGDIRSYEQYF
CDR3 DNA: TGTGCCAGCAGCTTGGGGGACATACGATCCTACGAGCAGTACTTC
D gene: .
clone size: .
V gene: TRBV7-8
J gene: TRBJ2-7

CDR3 protein: CASNQDAGTDTQYF
CDR3 DNA: TGTGCCAGCAACCAAGACGCTGGAACAGATACGCAGTATTTT
D gene: .
clone size: .
V gene: TRBV3-1
J gene: TRBJ2-3

CDR3 protein: CASSQLYQETQYF
CDR3 DNA: TGTGCCAGCAGTCAGCTCTATCAAGAGACCCAGTACTTC
D gene: .
clone size: few
V gene: TRBV6-2/TRBV6-3
J gene: TRBJ2-5

CDR3 protein: CASSLSEDSHEQYF
CDR3 DNA: TGCGCCAGCAGCTTGTCGGAAGACTCCCACGAGCAGTACTTC
D gene: .
clone size: .
V gene: TRBV5-1
J gene: TRBJ2-7

CDR3 protein: CASSRGGSTYEQYF
CDR3 DNA: TGTGCCAGCAGCCGAGGGGGTTCCACCTACGAGCAGTACTTC
D gene: .
clone size: .
V gene: TRBV7-2
J gene: TRBJ2-7

CDR3 protein: CASSQDGGGSSYTF
CDR3 DNA: TGTGCCAGCAGCCAAGATGGAGGGGGGAGTAGCTACACCTTC
D gene: .
clone size: many
V gene: TRBV3-1
J gene: TRBJ1-2

CDR3 protein: CASSLILGGRAFRYEQYF
CDR3 DNA: TGTGCCAGCAGCTTGATCTTAGGCGGGAGGGCATTTCGGTACGAGCAGTACTTC
D gene: TRBD2
clone size: few
V gene: TRBV7-2
J gene: TRBJ2-7